These T cell receptor beta chains were read from a single sample in a study of T cells in Graves' hyperthyroidism and ophthalmopathy. MiXCR was run by TCRdb on the multiplex PCR reads, yielding one entry per CDR3 protein. The table includes 340,000 or so distinct CDR3 sequences, roughly 21% detected once. Sequencing was done on a sample of blood. These receptors all stem from a woman between 45 and 60 years old with Graves' hyperthyroidism. CDR3s include the opening cysteine and the closing phenylalanine or tryptophan. Fields, in order: clone size, V gene, D gene, J gene, CDR3 protein, CDR3 DNA. The D gene is left open where the match is weak. Some rows have no size entry. The others give once, few or many, or a class for an expanded clone.

many	TRBV5-1	-	TRBJ2-3	CASSLVSPSTDTQYF	TGCGCCAGCAGCTTGGTATCACCTAGCACAGATACGCAGTATTTT
many	TRBV20-1	-	TRBJ1-1	CSAGRPSSNTEAFF	TGCAGTGCTGGCAGACCCAGTTCGAACACTGAAGCTTTCTTT
-	TRBV9	-	TRBJ1-3	CASSPLSSGNTIYF	TGTGCCAGCAGCCCCTTAAGCTCTGGAAACACCATATATTTT
many	TRBV18	-	TRBJ2-2	CASSPQVTGANTGELFF	TGTGCCAGCTCACCACAAGTCACCGGAGCGAACACCGGGGAGCTGTTTTTT
few	TRBV6-6	-	TRBJ2-6	CASSYQGFSGANVLTF	TGTGCCAGCAGTTACCAGGGGTTCTCTGGGGCCAACGTCCTGACTTTC
-	TRBV11-2	TRBD2	TRBJ2-2	CASSRGLAGAGELFF	TGTGCCAGCAGCAGAGGACTAGCGGGCGCCGGGGAGCTGTTTTTT
few	TRBV12-3/TRBV12-4	TRBD2	TRBJ2-1	CASSRTSGGNEQFF	TGTGCCAGCAGTAGGACTAGCGGGGGTAATGAGCAGTTCTTC
many	TRBV11-2	TRBD2	TRBJ2-7	CASSLDSGLAGVYEQYF	TGTGCCAGCAGCTTAGATTCTGGACTAGCGGGAGTGTACGAGCAGTACTTC
many	TRBV14	TRBD2	TRBJ2-1	CASSPLRGYNEQFF	TGTGCCAGCAGCCCTCTGCGGGGGTACAATGAGCAGTTCTTC
many	TRBV9	-	TRBJ1-4	CASSVTAGEATNEKLFF	TGTGCCAGCAGCGTAACCGCGGGGGAAGCAACTAATGAAAAACTGTTTTTT
many	TRBV7-9	TRBD2	TRBJ2-1	CASSSGGTSGYNEQFF	TGTGCCAGCAGCTCTGGGGGGACTAGCGGGTACAATGAGCAGTTCTTC
many	TRBV15	-	TRBJ2-5	CATSRDWLETQYF	TGTGCCACCAGCAGAGATTGGTTGGAGACCCAGTACTTC
-	TRBV5-1	-	TRBJ1-2	CASSPGGHGYTF	TGCGCCAGCAGCCCAGGAGGCCATGGCTACACCTTC
many	TRBV18	-	TRBJ2-1	CASSPVVSSYNEQFF	TGTGCCAGCTCACCCGTCGTGTCGTCCTACAATGAGCAGTTCTTC
many	TRBV18	TRBD1	TRBJ2-7	CASSQGTGGQRGQYF	TGTGCCAGCTCACAAGGGACAGGGGGCCAACGGGGGCAGTACTTC
many	TRBV6-1	-	TRBJ2-2	CASSQQGATGELFF	TGTGCCAGCAGTCAACAGGGCGCCACCGGGGAGCTGTTTTTT
-	TRBV12-5	TRBD1	TRBJ1-3	CASGLVWTRTGGNGNTIYF	TGTGCTAGTGGTTTGGTATGGACCCGAACAGGGGGGAATGGAAACACCATATATTTT
many	TRBV3-1	-	TRBJ1-1	CASSHNLDRPNTEAFF	TGTGCCAGCAGCCACAACCTAGACAGACCGAACACTGAAGCTTTCTTT
-	TRBV20-1	-	TRBJ1-6	CSADEGAGSPLHF	TGCAGTGCGGACGAAGGGGCCGGTTCACCCCTCCACTTT
many	TRBV29-1	-	TRBJ2-4	CSVEPGDKNIQYF	TGCAGCGTTGAGCCTGGTGACAAAAACATTCAGTACTTC
-	TRBV12-3/TRBV12-4	TRBD1	TRBJ2-1	CASSFPDRVSDEQFF	TGTGCCAGCAGTTTCCCGGACAGGGTAAGCGATGAGCAGTTCTTC
many	TRBV27	-	TRBJ2-7	CASSLKGGARHEQYF	TGTGCCAGCAGTTTAAAAGGGGGGGCCCGGCACGAGCAGTACTTC
-	TRBV7-9	-	TRBJ2-2	CASSPLAGENTGELFF	TGTGCCAGCAGCCCCCTCGCAGGGGAAAACACCGGGGAGCTGTTTTTT
many	TRBV5-6	-	TRBJ2-7	CASSLDRSYEQYF	TGTGCCAGCAGCTTGGACAGGTCCTACGAGCAGTACTTC
many	TRBV7-9	-	TRBJ1-6	CASSLTDLDSPLHF	TGTGCCAGCAGCTTGACGGATTTAGATTCACCCCTCCACTTT
-	TRBV5-1	-	TRBJ2-3	CASSPGPSTDTQYF	TGCGCCAGCAGCCCCGGCCCAAGCACAGATACGCAGTATTTT
-	TRBV7-9	-	TRBJ2-2	CASSLYSGTGELFF	TGTGCCAGCAGCTTATATTCGGGGACCGGGGAGCTGTTTTTT
many	TRBV3-1	-	TRBJ2-1	CASSQEISLGEQFF	TGTGCCAGCAGCCAAGAAATTTCCCTAGGAGAGCAGTTCTTC
-	TRBV5-1	-	TRBJ2-4	CASSPRGESKNIQYF	TGCGCCAGCAGCCCCAGGGGGGAGAGCAAAAACATTCAGTACTTC
few	TRBV5-1	-	TRBJ2-1	CARDLAADEQFF	TGCGCCAGGGACCTAGCTGCGGATGAGCAGTTCTTC
many	TRBV6-1	-	TRBJ1-5	CASNLGHDSNQPQHF	TGTGCCAGCAACCTAGGACACGATAGCAATCAGCCCCAGCATTTT
-	TRBV20-1	-	TRBJ2-2	CSARETKTGELFF	TGCAGTGCTAGAGAAACTAAGACCGGGGAGCTGTTTTTT
few	TRBV4-2	-	TRBJ2-1	CASSQGLGGSYNEQFF	TGTGCCAGCAGCCAAGGTCTAGGAGGCTCCTACAATGAGCAGTTCTTC
-	TRBV29-1	TRBD1	TRBJ1-3	CSVQEGTVRGNTIYF	TGCAGCGTTCAAGAAGGGACAGTGCGCGGAAACACCATATATTTT